Listed below are T cell receptor beta chains from one sample, sequenced in a study of T cell changes during pregnancy in multiple sclerosis. Only in-frame clones appear in the TCRdb table, and some are missing; sequencing was by immunoSEQ multiplex PCR. The repertoire consists of about 44,000 clones, with around nine tenths occurring once and the leading ten covering 0.45% to 0.6%. The sequencing here drew on CD4+ T cells from peripheral blood mononuclear cells, taken in the first trimester of pregnancy. The receptors were gathered from a female donor with multiple sclerosis, enrolled in a pregnancy study. CDR3s include the opening cysteine and the closing phenylalanine or tryptophan. Fields, in order: D gene, J gene, V gene, clone size, CDR3 protein, CDR3 DNA. A D gene is named only where the DNA matches it firmly. Clone size, where shown, is once, few, many, or a class for clones that have expanded.

>-|TRBJ1-2|TRBV14|-
CASSQEGRLNYGYTF
TGTGCCAGCAGCCAAGAGGGGCGGCTCAACTATGGCTACACCTTC
>TRBD2|TRBJ2-5|TRBV5-1|-
CASSSGREPQETQYF
TGCGCCAGCAGCAGCGGGAGGGAACCACAAGAGACCCAGTACTTC
>-|TRBJ1-1|TRBV21-1|-
CASSDRTGGNTEAFF
TGTGCCAGCAGCGACCGGACAGGGGGCAACACTGAAGCTTTCTTT
>-|TRBJ2-7|TRBV5-1|-
CASSLRDEQYF
TGCGCCAGCAGCCTCCGCGACGAGCAGTACTTC
>-|TRBJ1-1|TRBV2|-
CASMTTAANTEAFF
TGTGCCAGCATGACGACAGCCGCAAACACTGAAGCTTTCTTT
>TRBD1|TRBJ2-3|TRBV4-2|-
CASSPRQGATDTQYF
TGTGCCAGCAGCCCCCGGCAGGGGGCAACAGATACGCAGTATTTT
>TRBD2|TRBJ2-5|TRBV5-1|-
CASSTPLGGETQYF
TGCGCCAGCAGCACCCCCCTGGGGGGGGAGACCCAGTACTTC
>-|TRBJ1-2|TRBV5-4|-
CASSLDSLGYGYTF
TGTGCCAGCAGCTTGGACAGCTTGGGCTATGGCTACACCTTC
>TRBD2|TRBJ2-1|TRBV9|once
CASSVVGSGGPTFF
TGTGCCAGCAGCGTAGTAGGTAGCGGGGGCCCAACTTTCTTC
>-|TRBJ1-2|TRBV28|-
CASSLLGVGGYTF
TGTGCCAGCAGTTTGCTCGGGGTCGGGGGCTACACCTTC
>-|TRBJ2-7|TRBV19|-
CASSLSASYEQYF
TGTGCCAGTAGTCTTAGCGCTTCCTACGAGCAGTACTTC